These 28 T cell receptor beta chains were all obtained from the same sample, sequenced in a study of T-cell memory formation after mild COVID-19. TCRdb re-called the 5' RACE reads with MiXCR, one entry per CDR3 protein. The sample includes roughly 110,000 distinct CDR3 sequences, 13% to 15% seen only once; the top ten take 30% to 45%. Sequencing used PBMCs or a T cell subset sorted from them (not recorded which). These receptors came from a young man who had mild COVID-19 (a few samples of this study predate the infection). Cell type and time point are not known.

This clonotype was seen a few times. V is TRBV15 and J is TRBJ1-3, with D tentatively TRBD1 (6 bases). The V end lost 0 bases, the J end lost 2 bases, and 8 bases lay between the germline ends. Per germline, CDR1 LNHNV and CDR2 YYDKDF (reference sequence). The length of the CDR3 is 15 residues. This chain's CDR3 is CATSRDRGTGNTIYF. For the CDR3, the DNA is TGTGCCACCAGCAGAGACAGGGGTACTGGAAACACCATATATTTT.

This clonotype has just a few counts. CDR3 bases: TGTGCCAGCAGTCGTGAGGGGGCGCGCACTGAAGCTTTCTTT. It codes for CASSREGARTEAFF. The chain joins TRBV6-2 or TRBV6-3 to TRBJ1-1, with TRBD1 matching 7 bases. Trimming removed 5 bases from V and 4 bases from J; junction bases left unmatched: 7. Germline loops: CDR1 MNHEY, CDR2 SVGEGT. The CDR3 consists of 14 residues.

There are many counts of this clonotype. J is TRBJ1-5 and V is TRBV12-3 or TRBV12-4, with 7 positions matching TRBD1. V trimming: 5 bases; J trimming: 0 bases; junction bases outside the gene matches: 7. The CDR3 is 16 amino acids. CDR3 residues: CASSPPGQTSNQPQHF. The CDR3 nucleotides read TGTGCCAGCAGTCCCCCGGGACAGACTAGCAATCAGCCCCAGCATTTT.

V is TRBV28 and J is TRBJ2-1; D may match TRBD1 or TRBD2 (5 bases each). This CDR3 comprises 17 residues. Germline CDR1 and CDR2: MDHEN and SYDVKM. The germline V and J ends were trimmed by 3 bases and 7 bases, with 22 bases remaining between them. The DNA of the CDR3 is TGTGCCAGCAGTTTGGGGGTCGGAAGGGTGTTGGGAAATGAGCAGTTCTTC. This gives the protein CASSLGVGRVLGNEQFF.

There are many counts of this clonotype. The chain carries TRBV6-5 and TRBJ2-1; 8 bases map to TRBD2. Germline CDR1 is MNHEY and CDR2 is SVGAGI. The CDR3 is 15 residues long. Germline trimming cut 5 bases from V and 6 bases from J; bases unmatched to any gene: 9. The CDR3 region is CASSIRAGASNEQFF. CDR3 DNA sequence: TGTGCCAGCAGTATCAGAGCGGGGGCCAGCAATGAGCAGTTCTTC.

V gene TRBV27 combines with J gene TRBJ2-1; 10 nucleotides agree with TRBD2. CDR3 size: 15 residues. The V gene's germline CDR1 is MNHEY and CDR2 SMNVEV (reference sequence). The junction had 9 bases not matched to a gene; V was cut back by 3 bases and J by 10 bases. The CDR3 reads CASSFWTSGQGEQFF. The CDR3 nucleotides are TGTGCCAGCAGTTTTTGGACTAGCGGCCAAGGGGAGCAGTTCTTC.

The chain has TRBV7-9 and TRBJ1-6; 9 nucleotides match TRBD1. CDR3 length equals 17 residues. Per the germline V gene, CDR1 is SEHNR and CDR2 is FQNEAQ (reference sequence). Trimming at V came to 5 bases and at J to 9 bases, leaving 14 bases not matched to a gene. As DNA, the CDR3 is TGTGCCAGCAGCGCAAGAGGGGACAGGGAATTTGGTTCACCCCTCCACTTT. As protein: CASSARGDREFGSPLHF.

This clonotype has more than one count but fewer than ten. The chain uses TRBV6-6 and TRBJ2-7, with D unclear. Germline loops: CDR1 MNHNY, CDR2 SVGAGI (reference sequence). V shed 8 bases and J shed 2 bases, with 10 bases lying between them. CDR3 length: 12 residues. The CDR3 loop is CASSDIPYEQYV. The CDR3 DNA is TGTGCCAGCTCAGACATACCCTACGAGCAGTACGTC.

The chain carries TRBV12-3 or TRBV12-4 and TRBJ2-5; no reliable D call. The CDR3 sequence is 11 residues long. Trimming shortened V by 3 bases and J by 7 bases, and 6 bases separated the two germline ends. As DNA, the CDR3 is TGTGCCAGCAGTTTTTCTGGGACCCAGTACTTC. As protein: CASSFSGTQYF.

This clonotype was observed a few times. The chain combines TRBV29-1 with TRBJ2-7; 7 nucleotides match TRBD1. Germline V lookup: CDR1 SQVTM, CDR2 ANQGSEA. V lost 7 bases to trimming and J lost 4 bases; unmatched junction nucleotides: 10. This CDR3 is built from 13 residues. The chain's CDR3 is CSAVGTAMYEQYF. CDR3 coding DNA: TGCAGCGCTGTTGGGACAGCAATGTACGAGCAGTACTTC.

This chain connects TRBV27 to TRBJ2-3; D uncertain. Per the germline V gene, CDR1 is MNHEY and CDR2 is SMNVEV (reference sequence). Trimming shortened V by 4 bases and J by 2 bases, and 13 bases separated the two germline ends. The CDR3 contains 15 residues. The chain's CDR3 is CASSYNGRDTDTQYF. CDR3 DNA sequence: TGTGCCAGCAGTTACAACGGAAGGGACACAGATACGCAGTATTTT.

This clonotype showed up just a few times. This sequence joins TRBV20-1 and TRBJ2-1, with D unresolved. Trimming removed 3 bases from V and 4 bases from J, with 13 bases in between. This CDR3 comprises 14 residues. CDR1 DFQATT and CDR2 SNEGSKA come from the germline V gene (reference sequence). CDR3 protein: CSARITLSYNEQFF. The CDR3, as DNA: TGCAGTGCTAGGATTACCTTATCATACAATGAGCAGTTCTTC.

The V call is TRBV4-1, the J call TRBJ2-5, with 7 nucleotides matching TRBD2. Germline V gene data show CDR1 as MGHRA and CDR2 as YSYEKL. After removal of 3 bases from V and 5 bases from J, the junction contained 12 bases not matched to a gene. The CDR3 covers 16 residues. Here the CDR3 reads CASSHLDRTSWETQYF. CDR3 coding DNA: TGCGCCAGCAGCCACCTAGATAGGACTAGTTGGGAGACCCAGTACTTC.

This clonotype was found a few times. The gene calls are TRBV12-5 and TRBJ2-5; D possibly corresponds to TRBD1 (5 bases). V dropped 7 bases and J dropped 5 bases, with 17 bases sitting between them. The CDR3 is made up of 14 amino acids. The germline V gene encodes CDR1 LGHNT and CDR2 FRNRAP. This CDR3 is CASAETPGWETQYF. The DNA for the CDR3 is TGTGCTAGTGCAGAGACGCCAGGGTGGGAGACCCAGTACTTC.

In its sample, this clonotype was seen many times. The CDR3 here is CASSIGTGAGANVLTF. The CDR3 bases are TGTGCCAGCAGTATAGGTACAGGGGCTGGGGCCAACGTCCTGACTTTC. V and J are TRBV6-5 and TRBJ2-6; TRBD1 matches 7 bases. This CDR3 spans 16 amino acids. The V gene end was trimmed by 5 bases and the J gene end by 2 bases; junction bases not matched to a gene: 6. Germline CDR1 and CDR2: MNHEY and SVGAGI.

The gene calls are TRBV12-3 or TRBV12-4 and TRBJ2-5; D gene ambiguous. The CDR3 consists of 11 residues. The V end lost 5 bases, the J end lost 4 bases, and 5 bases lay between the germline ends. The CDR3 is CASSSPETQYF. The CDR3 DNA reads as TGTGCCAGCAGTAGTCCAGAGACCCAGTACTTC.

In this sample, this clonotype turned up a few times. The rearrangement links TRBV6-5 to TRBJ1-4, with 8 bases that match TRBD1. The CDR3 length is 17 residues. Losses at the gene ends were 5 bases for V and 7 bases for J; bases not matched to a gene: 15. CDR1 and CDR2 (germline): MNHEY, SVGAGI. CDR3 sequence (DNA): TGTGCCAGCAGTCACGAAACGAGGACAGGGCTGACTGAAAAACTGTTTTTT. It encodes CASSHETRTGLTEKLFF.

This clonotype was counted many times. CDR3 protein: CASSQWGKDETQYF. In nucleotides, the CDR3 is TGCGCCAGCAGCCAATGGGGGAAGGATGAGACCCAGTACTTC. The rearrangement uses TRBV4-3 and TRBJ2-5; D may correspond to TRBD1 or TRBD2 (5 bases each). The CDR3 extends over 14 amino acids. V was shortened by 2 bases and J by 5 bases, with 12 bases between the two germline ends. CDR1 is LGHNA and CDR2 is YSLEER in the germline V gene.

This clonotype has just a few counts. The chain has TRBV9 and TRBJ2-1; possible D gene TRBD2, 7 bases. CDR1 and CDR2 from the germline V gene are SGDLS and YYNGEE. This CDR3 comprises 15 residues. V lost 0 bases, J lost 7 bases, and 14 bases lay in between. The DNA for the CDR3 is TGTGCCAGCAGCGTAGTGGGGGGGGCCCCAAATGAGCAGTTCTTC. This sequence encodes CASSVVGGAPNEQFF.

In its sample, this clonotype was seen a few times. The V call is TRBV12-3 or TRBV12-4, the J call TRBJ2-1; D may be TRBD2 (5 bases). CDR3 size: 10 residues. Trimming cost V 8 bases and J 10 bases, with 9 bases left between them. The CDR3 reads CASGSGEQFF. CDR3 nucleotide sequence: TGTGCCAGCGGGTCGGGAGAGCAGTTCTTC.

J is TRBJ2-3 and V is TRBV6-2 or TRBV6-3, with D uncertain. The CDR3 length is 12 residues. Deletions cut 7 bases from V and 4 bases from J, with 9 bases between. Germline values: CDR1 MNHEY, CDR2 SVGEGT. In nucleotides, the CDR3 is TGTGCCAGCACTTCTAGTGCAGATACGCAGTATTTT. It specifies CASTSSADTQYF.

This clonotype was seen ten or more times. The CDR3 nucleotides read TGCGCCAGCAGCTTGGAACAGTTTGACACGCAGTATTTT. It codes for CASSLEQFDTQYF. The V and J genes are TRBV5-1 and TRBJ2-3; D is ambiguous. The germline CDR1 and CDR2 sequences are SGHRS and YFSETQ. The length of the CDR3 is 13 residues. Trimming cost V 0 bases and J 9 bases, with 11 bases left between them.

The J gene is TRBJ2-6, the V gene TRBV12-3 or TRBV12-4, with 8 nucleotides matching TRBD1. The CDR3 is 16 amino acids. J was trimmed by 3 bases and V by 3 bases; bases with no gene match: 4. As DNA, the CDR3 is TGTGCCAGCAGTTTCCAGGGGGCACATGGGGCCAACGTCCTGACTTTC. This gives the protein CASSFQGAHGANVLTF.

This clonotype was counted between two and nine times. This sequence joins TRBV6-2 or TRBV6-3 and TRBJ1-5; D may be TRBD1 (5 bases). The length of the CDR3 is 16 residues. The ends were cut back, 4 bases at V and 2 bases at J, with 15 bases in the middle. Germline V gene lookup returns CDR1 MNHEY and CDR2 SVGEGT. The CDR3 sequence: CASSFQGDRRNQPQHF. Here the CDR3 DNA reads TGTGCCAGCAGTTTCCAGGGCGACCGGCGCAATCAGCCCCAGCATTTT.

This clonotype has just a few counts. The chain employs TRBV12-3 or TRBV12-4 and TRBJ2-1; no clear D. This CDR3 is 13 amino acids long. The V gene lost 0 bases and the J gene lost 8 bases, with 8 bases spanning the gap. The CDR3, as DNA: TGTGCCAGCAGTTTAGCGGGGTGGGATGAGCAGTTCTTC. It translates to CASSLAGWDEQFF.

This chain connects TRBV6-2 or TRBV6-3 to TRBJ2-7, with a tentative D call TRBD2 (6 bases). The length of the CDR3 is 14 residues. Germline V gene data show CDR1 as MNHEY and CDR2 as SVGEGT. V lost 4 bases, J lost 2 bases, and 12 bases lay in between. The CDR3 protein is CASSSWTTTYEQYF. CDR3 bases: TGTGCCAGCAGTTCCTGGACTACAACCTACGAGCAGTACTTC.

On this clonotype: The junction departs from germline at one end; a sequencing error may be responsible. This chain joins TRBV29-1 and TRBJ2-3; TRBD1 matches at 10 bases. The CDR3 covers 14 residues. Per the germline V gene, CDR1 is SQVTM and CDR2 is ANQGSEA. CDR3 residues: CTVYGQGGPDTQYF. In DNA form, the CDR3 reads TGCACCGTTTACGGACAGGGGGGGCCTGATACGCAGTATTTT.

This clonotype was observed many times. The chain employs TRBV19 and TRBJ2-5; D ambiguous. The V gene lost 3 bases and the J gene lost 3 bases, with 8 bases spanning the gap. This CDR3 contains 13 residues. In germline, CDR1 is LNHDA, CDR2 SQIVND (reference sequence). CDR3 amino acids: CASSIISKETQYF. In DNA, the CDR3 is TGTGCCAGTAGTATTATCTCTAAAGAGACCCAGTACTTC.